This TCR beta chain was sequenced for a study of beta chain features in type 1 diabetes. The germline V gene has CDR1 MDHEN and CDR2 SYDVKM. The junction had 9 bases not matched to a gene; V was cut back by 4 bases and J by 1 base. There are 16 residues in the CDR3. cDNA synthesis used the whole RNA isolate, giving expressed TCRB sequences. Method: immunoSEQ multiplex PCR; TCRdb's copy keeps in-frame clones and lacks some. Among some 190,000 clones listed, approximately 8.4% were seen once. Notes on the study in general: Patients with Type 1 diabetes showed moderately but significantly shorter TCRB CDR3s in all four CD4+ subsets.

Of note for this clone: Antigen: not known.

Sequencing was done on a sample of central memory CD4+ T cells from blood. The chain carries TRBV28 and TRBJ2-5; 7 positions match TRBD1. The sequence was obtained from a man aged 18 to 35 with type 1 diabetes. CDR3 sequence (DNA): TGTGCCAGCAGTTCCCGACAGGGAAAAGGCCAAGAGACCCAGTACTTC. Residues: CASSSRQGKGQETQYF.